The 24 T cell receptor beta chains reported below all come from one sample, sequenced in a study of blood T cell repertoires in COVID-19. Data came from immunoSEQ multiplex PCR; TCRdb stores just in-frame clones and leaves some out. The data hold 130,000 or so clones, with about 86% observed a single time. Sequencing was performed on peripheral blood. The receptors stem from a man older than 75 with active or convalescent COVID-19.

The chain joins TRBV2 to TRBJ1-4; maybe TRBD1 (5 bases). The germline V gene encodes CDR1 SNHLY and CDR2 FYNNEI. The CDR3 is 15 amino acids. The ends were cut back, 2 bases at V and 8 bases at J, with 15 bases in the middle. CDR3 sequence reads: CASSETPQGGEKLFF. The CDR3 region has the DNA TGTGCCAGCAGTGAAACCCCGCAGGGTGGGGAAAAACTGTTTTTT.

The chain recombines TRBV12-3 or TRBV12-4 with TRBJ2-7; TRBD1 matches at 10 bases. V was clipped by 3 bases and J by 5 bases; unmatched bases: 1. The CDR3 has 13 amino acids. CDR3 sequence: CASSLGTGDEQYF. The CDR3 nucleotides are TGTGCCAGCAGTTTGGGGACAGGGGACGAGCAGTACTTC.

The V call is TRBV3-1 (or the pseudogene TRBV3-2), the J call TRBJ2-7; 10 bases match TRBD1. This CDR3 comprises 13 residues. Germline lookup yields CDR1 LGHDT and CDR2 YNNKEL (reference sequence). Unmatched junction bases numbered 5, after V lost 7 bases and J lost 5 bases. CDR3 protein: CASKRQGANEQYF. In DNA, the CDR3 is TGTGCCAGCAAACGACAGGGGGCTAACGAGCAGTACTTC.

The gene calls are TRBV5-6 and TRBJ1-1; D might be TRBD1 (6 bases). Germline V gene lookup returns CDR1 SGHDT and CDR2 YYEEEE. CDR3 length: 14 residues. V was clipped by 2 bases and J by 3 bases, with 11 bases between them. As DNA, the CDR3 is TGTGCCAGCAGCTTCCAGGGGCGGGACACTGAAGCTTTCTTT. Protein: CASSFQGRDTEAFF.

The chain has TRBV28 and TRBJ1-2; maybe TRBD1 (6 bases). The V gene's germline CDR1 is MDHEN and CDR2 SYDVKM. CDR3 size: 14 residues. V shed 7 bases and J shed 5 bases, with 17 bases lying between them. The CDR3 region is CASTTSGTPYGYTF. Here the CDR3 DNA reads TGTGCCAGCACGACCTCCGGGACACCTTATGGCTACACCTTC.

The chain links TRBV12-3 or TRBV12-4 to TRBJ2-3; D ambiguous. The V end lost 3 bases, the J end lost 2 bases, and 6 bases lay between the germline ends. The CDR3 contains 13 residues. In DNA form, the CDR3 reads TGTGCCAGCAGTTTGGAGTTCACAGATACGCAGTATTTT. The encoded protein is CASSLEFTDTQYF.

The count of this clone is one. The CDR3 loop reads CASSIGGSSFNGYTF. CDR3 bases: TGTGCCAGTAGTATCGGCGGAAGCAGCTTCAATGGCTACACCTTC. The V gene is TRBV19, the J gene TRBJ1-2, with no clear D. Germline V gene data show CDR1 as LNHDA and CDR2 as SQIVND (reference sequence). This CDR3 comprises 15 residues. The V end was cut by 3 bases, the J end by 6 bases, with 17 bases between. Looking up the rest from reference TRBV19 and TRBJ1-2 gives the full variable domain: DGGITQSPKYLFRKEGQNVTLSCEQNLNHDAMYWYRQDPGQGLRLIYYSQIVNDFQKGDIAEGYSVSREKKESFPLTVTSAQKNPTAFYLCASSIGGSSFNGYTFGSGTRLTVV.

This clone is a singleton in its sample. This sample includes further DNA sequences coding for the same CDR3. This chain connects TRBV7-6 to TRBJ2-7; D may be TRBD1 (5 bases). The germline gives CDR1 SGHVS, CDR2 FNYEAQ. V was clipped by 3 bases and J by 3 bases, with 12 bases between them. The CDR3 is made up of 14 amino acids. DNA of the CDR3: TGTGCCAGCAGCTTGGGGCAGGGTGGCTACGAGCAGTACTTC. This encodes CASSLGQGGYEQYF.

CDR3 sequence: CAIRPQGSQETQYF. CDR3 coding DNA: TGTGCCATCAGGCCTCAGGGCTCCCAAGAGACCCAGTACTTC. J is TRBJ2-5 and V is TRBV10-3, with D possibly TRBD1 on 5 matching bases. Germline V gene lookup returns CDR1 ENHRY and CDR2 SYGVKD. V gave up 6 bases and J gave up 1 base, with 12 bases separating them. This CDR3 contains 14 residues.

This chain connects TRBV7-8 to TRBJ2-1; TRBD1 agrees at 7 bases. Looked up from germline, CDR1 is SGHVS and CDR2 is FQNEAQ. V was pared by 5 bases and J by 3 bases, with 10 bases of the junction left unmatched. CDR3 size: 16 residues. The CDR3 loop reads CASSPSRTGNYNEQFF. The CDR3 coding sequence is TGTGCCAGCAGCCCATCCAGGACAGGAAACTACAATGAGCAGTTCTTC. Full variable domain (rest looked up from reference TRBV7-8 and TRBJ2-1): GAGVSQSPRYKVAKRGQDVALRCDPISGHVSLFWYQQALGQGPEFLTYFQNEAQLDKSGLPSDRFFAERPEGSVSTLKIQRTQQEDSAVYLCASSPSRTGNYNEQFFGPGTRLTVL.

This clone was counted once. V gene TRBV6-5 combines with J gene TRBJ2-1; TRBD2 agrees at 11 bases. This CDR3 spans 16 amino acids. From germline, CDR1 is MNHEY and CDR2 SVGAGI. The ends lost 4 bases at V and 8 bases at J; junction bases unmatched: 10. CDR3 sequence: CASSFSSGGTRDEQFF. Here the CDR3 DNA reads TGTGCCAGCAGTTTCTCTAGCGGGGGGACACGCGATGAGCAGTTCTTC.

The genes are TRBV7-2 and TRBJ1-2, with 10 nucleotides matching TRBD1. V lost 0 bases to trimming and J lost 9 bases; unmatched junction nucleotides: 10. Germline values: CDR1 SGHTA, CDR2 FQGNSA. The CDR3 totals 16 residues. As DNA, the CDR3 is TGTGCCAGCAGCTTAGCAGGGGGTGGGACAGGGGTTCGCTACACCTTC. Its protein is CASSLAGGGTGVRYTF.

The V gene is TRBV6-5, the J gene TRBJ1-2; tentative D call: TRBD1 (5 bases). The CDR3 contains 12 residues. Germline assignment: CDR1 MNHEY and CDR2 SVGAGI. The V and J ends lost 4 bases and 7 bases respectively, with 10 bases between them. CDR3 in amino acids: CASSFQGGGYTF. The CDR3 region has the DNA TGTGCCAGCAGTTTCCAGGGAGGTGGCTACACCTTC.

V is TRBV20-1 and J is TRBJ1-2, with no clear D. V dropped 1 base and J dropped 7 bases, with 4 bases sitting between them. The CDR3 sequence is 10 residues long. Per the germline V gene, CDR1 is DFQATT and CDR2 is SNEGSKA (reference sequence). The CDR3 region is CSARVLGYTF. CDR3 bases: TGCAGTGCTAGAGTCCTTGGCTACACCTTC.

This CDR3 is CASRGSGYETQYF. DNA of the CDR3: TGTGCCAGCAGGGGATCAGGGTACGAGACCCAGTACTTC. This chain connects TRBV6-6 to TRBJ2-5, with D perhaps TRBD1 (5 bases). The V end was cut by 6 bases, the J end by 5 bases, with 13 bases between. The CDR3 is 13 amino acids. Germline V lookup: CDR1 MNHNY, CDR2 SVGAGI (reference sequence).

This chain uses TRBV5-8 with TRBJ1-1; D possibly corresponds to TRBD1 (5 bases). The CDR3 extends over 13 amino acids. Germline V gene lookup returns CDR1 SGHTS and CDR2 YDEGEE. V gave up 5 bases and J gave up 4 bases, with 12 bases separating them. This CDR3 reads CASRPSGFTEAFF. CDR3 DNA sequence: TGTGCCAGCAGGCCGTCAGGGTTCACTGAAGCTTTCTTT.

This chain joins TRBV11-1 and TRBJ1-1; no clear D. In germline, CDR1 is SGHAT, CDR2 FQDESV (reference sequence). This CDR3 has 13 residues. V lost 5 bases and J lost 3, with 10 bases in between. DNA for the CDR3: TGTGCCAGCAGCCTAGACACATACACTGAAGCTTTCTTT. Amino acids: CASSLDTYTEAFF.

The chain couples TRBV7-2 to TRBJ2-5; perhaps TRBD2 as D (6 bases). The CDR3 sequence is 15 residues long. Germline V CDR1 and CDR2: SGHTA, FQGNSA. Trimming left V 4 bases short and J 5 bases short, with 17 bases between. This chain's CDR3 is CASSSLAGSGETQYF. The CDR3 DNA reads TGTGCCAGCAGCTCCCTCGCGGGATCAGGGGAGACCCAGTACTTC. Full variable domain (rest looked up from reference TRBV7-2 and TRBJ2-5): GAGVSQSPSNKVTEKGKDVELRCDPISGHTALYWYRQSLGQGLEFLIYFQGNSAPDKSGLPSDRFSAERTGGSVSTLTIQRTQQEDSAVYLCASSSLAGSGETQYFGPGTRLLVL.

The CDR3 spells CSVAGDRADSGANVLTF. In nucleotides, the CDR3 is TGCAGCGTCGCTGGGGACAGGGCAGACTCTGGGGCCAACGTCCTGACTTTC. V is TRBV29-1 and J is TRBJ2-6, with 9 bases lining up with TRBD1. Germline CDR1 SQVTM, CDR2 ANQGSEA. With V trimmed by 6 bases and J by 0 bases, 9 bases remained unmatched. CDR3 length equals 17 residues.

This clone was seen more than once but under ten times. The chain links TRBV25-1 to TRBJ1-3, with D possibly TRBD1 on 5 matching bases. The germline CDR1 and CDR2 sequences are MGHDK and SYGVNS. V was shortened by 11 bases and J by 4 bases, with 12 bases between the two germline ends. The CDR3 consists of 12 residues. DNA for the CDR3: TGTGCCGGCGGGGGATCAGGAAACACCATATATTTT. Protein: CAGGGSGNTIYF.

V gene TRBV18 combines with J gene TRBJ2-7, with 12 positions matching TRBD1. Trimming took 4 bases from V and 6 from J; bases not matched to a gene: 7. Germline CDR1 reads KGHSH; CDR2 reads LQKENI. The CDR3 extends over 15 amino acids. The CDR3 DNA follows: TGTGCCAGCTCACAGACGGGACAGGGGGCGTCCGAGCAGTACTTC. Translated, it gives CASSQTGQGASEQYF.

The chain links TRBV18 to TRBJ2-1, with a weak D call TRBD2 (6 bases). Trimming removed 2 bases from V and 6 bases from J, with 14 bases in between. This CDR3 region has 15 residues. Germline assignment: CDR1 KGHSH and CDR2 LQKENI. The CDR3 loop is CASSPIRGKSNEQFF. The CDR3, as DNA: TGTGCCAGCTCACCAATCCGGGGGAAGAGCAATGAGCAGTTCTTC. The full variable domain, completed using reference TRBV18 and TRBJ2-1, is NAGVMQNPRHLVRRRGQEARLRCSPMKGHSHVYWYRQLPEEGLKFMVYLQKENIIDESGMPKERFSAEFPKEGPSILRIQQVVRGDSAAYFCASSPIRGKSNEQFFGPGTRLTVL.

This chain joins TRBV6-5 and TRBJ1-1, with 9 bases fitting TRBD1. V lost 4 bases to trimming and J lost 4 bases; unmatched junction nucleotides: 7. Per germline, CDR1 MNHEY and CDR2 SVGAGI. This CDR3 has 15 amino acids. The CDR3 reads CASSSRDRVPTEAFF. CDR3 nucleotide sequence: TGTGCCAGCAGTTCGCGGGACAGGGTACCCACTGAAGCTTTCTTT.

The gene calls are TRBV19 and TRBJ2-7; D gene ambiguous. The CDR3 is 14 residues long. The germline V gene has CDR1 LNHDA and CDR2 SQIVND (reference sequence). V was pared by 3 bases and J by 2 bases, with 11 bases between. The CDR3 sequence: CASSIGLEAYEQYF. For the CDR3, the DNA is TGTGCCAGTAGTATCGGGTTAGAGGCCTACGAGCAGTACTTC.